This T cell receptor (beta chain) was found in a study of post-analysis software for immune sequencing data. Study-wide results and caveats: F-measure co-clustering was strong for batch-matched samples. Relative to controls, patients with multiple sclerosis showed significantly lower normalized Chao1 diversity.

With respect to this clonotype: Antigen: not known.

Built from TCR beta cDNA, the libraries had unique molecular identifiers in them. TCRdb redid the calling of the PCR reads with MiXCR, one entry per CDR3 protein. The sample has fewer than 550,000 distinct CDR3 sequences, around a third seen once. Sequences were obtained from blood. The TCR was taken from a girl under 18 with multiple sclerosis.

CDR3 bases: TGTGCCAGCATCCGGTTAGGGTCGAACACCGGGGAGCTGTTTTTT. Its protein product is CASIRLGSNTGELFF. The V and J genes are TRBV12-3 or TRBV12-4 and TRBJ2-2; D ambiguous. V was clipped by 7 bases and J by 0 bases, with 12 bases between them. There are 15 residues in the CDR3.